This T cell receptor (beta chain) was found in a study of ipilimumab plus nivolumab after autologous stem cell transplantation. The V end was cut by 7 bases, the J end by 3 bases, with 16 bases between. This CDR3 has 14 amino acids. Germline V gene lookup returns CDR1 MNHEY and CDR2 SVGAGI. Data came from immunoSEQ multiplex PCR; TCRdb stores just in-frame clones and leaves some out. The sample lists fewer than 85,000 clones; approximately 86% were seen once. V and J are TRBV6-5 and TRBJ2-7; no clear D. The input for sequencing was PBMCs, taken in a trial of ipilimumab plus nivolumab as post-transplant consolidation. The source is a male donor with diffuse large B-cell lymphoma. The CDR3 nucleotides read TGTGCCAGCAAAAAAGGGCGAACCGACTACGAGCAGTACTTC. It specifies CASKKGRTDYEQYF.